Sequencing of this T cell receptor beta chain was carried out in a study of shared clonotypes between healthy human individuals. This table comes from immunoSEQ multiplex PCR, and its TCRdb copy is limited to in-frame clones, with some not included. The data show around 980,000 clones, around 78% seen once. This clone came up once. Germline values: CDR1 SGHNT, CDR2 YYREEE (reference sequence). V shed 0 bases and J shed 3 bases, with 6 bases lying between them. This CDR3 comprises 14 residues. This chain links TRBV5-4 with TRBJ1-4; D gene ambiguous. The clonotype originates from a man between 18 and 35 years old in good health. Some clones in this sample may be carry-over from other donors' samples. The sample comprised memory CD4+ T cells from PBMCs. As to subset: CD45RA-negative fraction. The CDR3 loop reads CASSLAGSNEKLFF. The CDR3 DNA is TGTGCCAGCAGCTTGGCTGGGTCTAATGAAAAACTGTTTTTT.